This TCR beta chain derives from a study of T cell clusters in autoimmune cytopenias. Study-level findings and limits: Physiological T cell clusters of healthy donors were apparently absent in primary autoimmune cytopenia patients. Comparing secondary cytopenia with chronic lymphocytic leukemia showed no cluster-lack signature, apparently masked by lymphoma repertoire. TRB repertoire shifts in secondary cytopenia and chronic lymphocytic leukemia mostly reflected lymphoma, not autoimmunity.

TRB rearrangements were amplified by touch-down multiplex PCR with mixed TRB-A/B primers. TCRdb processed the multiplex PCR reads again and assigns one entry to each CDR3 protein, with no DNA. Recorded for this sample: 2,000 to 2,500 distinct CDR3 sequences. A word on this clonotype: Its specificity is not known.

TRB amplification used 200 to 250 ng of peripheral blood genomic DNA. These sequences were also reported in another study, on T cell repertoires in aging, cancer and after chemotherapy. That study adds: Untreated cancer patients had significantly lower blood TCR diversity than age-matched healthy donors.

The origin of this receptor is a human donor in good health. The material sequenced was peripheral blood.

The CDR3 protein is CASSLAGYSYNSPLHF. The chain employs TRBV28 and TRBJ1-6. Per germline, CDR1 MDHEN and CDR2 SYDVKM. The CDR3 spans 16 residues.